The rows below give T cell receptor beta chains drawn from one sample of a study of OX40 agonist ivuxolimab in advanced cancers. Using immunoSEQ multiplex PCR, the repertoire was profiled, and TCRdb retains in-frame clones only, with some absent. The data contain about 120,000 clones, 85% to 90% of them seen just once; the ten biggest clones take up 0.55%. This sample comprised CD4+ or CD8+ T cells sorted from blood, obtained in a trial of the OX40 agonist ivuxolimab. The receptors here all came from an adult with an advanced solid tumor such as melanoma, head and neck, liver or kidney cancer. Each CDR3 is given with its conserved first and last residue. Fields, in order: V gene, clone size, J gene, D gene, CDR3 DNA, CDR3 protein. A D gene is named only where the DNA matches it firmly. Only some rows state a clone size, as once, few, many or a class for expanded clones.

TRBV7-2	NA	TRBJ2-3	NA	TGTGCCAGCAGCTCCGGGGGCCCAGATACGCAGTATTTT	CASSSGGPDTQYF
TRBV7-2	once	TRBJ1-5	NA	TGTGCCAGCAGCGCCGTGGGGGATAGCAATCAGCCCCAGCATTTT	CASSAVGDSNQPQHF
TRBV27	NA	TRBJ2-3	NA	TGTGCCAGCAGTTTCACGAAGGACGATACGCAGTATTTT	CASSFTKDDTQYF
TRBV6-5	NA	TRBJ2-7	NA	TGTGCCAGCAGTTACTCGGGCACCGGGACCTACGAGCAGTACTTC	CASSYSGTGTYEQYF
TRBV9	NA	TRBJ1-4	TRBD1	TGTGCCAGCAGCTTGAGACAGGGCCATGAAAAACTGTTTTTT	CASSLRQGHEKLFF
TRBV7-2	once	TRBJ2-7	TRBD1	TGTGCCAGCAGCGCCGGACAGGCCTCCCACGAGCAGTACTTC	CASSAGQASHEQYF
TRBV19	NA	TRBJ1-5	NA	TGTGCCAGTAGTATCGGACAGAATAGCAATCAGCCCCAGCATTTT	CASSIGQNSNQPQHF
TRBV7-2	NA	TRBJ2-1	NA	TGTGCCAGCAGCTCGACTAAATACAATGAGCAGTTCTTC	CASSSTKYNEQFF
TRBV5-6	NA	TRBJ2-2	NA	TGTGCCAGCAGCCCGGGACACCAAAAGGGGGCCGGGGAGCTGTTTTTT	CASSPGHQKGAGELFF
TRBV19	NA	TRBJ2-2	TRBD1	TGTGCCAGTAGTATTGAGACAGGGGGGACCGGGGAGCTGTTTTTT	CASSIETGGTGELFF
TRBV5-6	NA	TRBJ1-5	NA	TGTGCCAGCAGCAAGGGGGTACAGGGAGACTATAGCAATCAGCCCCAGCATTTT	CASSKGVQGDYSNQPQHF
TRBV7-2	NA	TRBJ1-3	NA	TGTGCCAGCAGCCAGCGACAGACCAAGGAAAACACCATATATTTT	CASSQRQTKENTIYF
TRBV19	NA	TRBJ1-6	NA	TGTGCCAGTAGTACAGGGACCTCCTATAATTCACCCCTCCACTTT	CASSTGTSYNSPLHF
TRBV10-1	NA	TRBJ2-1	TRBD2	TGCGCCAGCAGTGAAGGACTAGCGGGGATTGATGAGCAGTTCTTC	CASSEGLAGIDEQFF